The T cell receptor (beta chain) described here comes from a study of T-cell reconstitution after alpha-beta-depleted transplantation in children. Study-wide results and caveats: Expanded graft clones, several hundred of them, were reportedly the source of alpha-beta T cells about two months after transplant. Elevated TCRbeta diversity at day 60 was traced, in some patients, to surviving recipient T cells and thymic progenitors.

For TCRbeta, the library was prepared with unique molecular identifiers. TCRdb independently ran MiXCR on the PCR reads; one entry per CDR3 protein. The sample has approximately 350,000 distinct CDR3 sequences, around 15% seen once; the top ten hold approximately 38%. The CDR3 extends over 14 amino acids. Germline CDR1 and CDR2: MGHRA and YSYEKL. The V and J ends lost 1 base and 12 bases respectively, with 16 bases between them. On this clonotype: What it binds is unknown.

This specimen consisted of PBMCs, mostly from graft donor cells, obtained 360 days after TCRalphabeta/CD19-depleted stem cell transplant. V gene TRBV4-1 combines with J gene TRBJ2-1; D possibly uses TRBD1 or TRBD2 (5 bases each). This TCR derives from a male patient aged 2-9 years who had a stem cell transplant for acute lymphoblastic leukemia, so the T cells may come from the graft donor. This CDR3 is CASSQGGTRGRQFF. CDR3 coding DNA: TGCGCCAGCAGCCAAGGGGGGACCCGAGGGAGGCAGTTCTTC.